The source of this TCR beta chain is a study of blood T cell repertoires in COVID-19. Germline lookup yields CDR1 SGHRS and CDR2 YFSETQ. This CDR3 is 12 amino acids long. Trimming stripped 0 bases from V and 4 bases from J, with 4 bases between. The study counted Cohort 3 donors as recovered given two negative PCRs, clearance, or symptom resolution. In the original processing: It was from reference gene primer amplification that nucleated cell counts were estimated. Profiling relied on immunoSEQ multiplex PCR, and the TCRdb table lists in-frame clones only, not all of them. The D gene and trimming were derived from the DNA, and the V and J assignments and clone size from that table. The sample records around 300,000 clones, just under 90% being singletons.

This TCR was sampled from a woman aged 60-75 years who had recovered from COVID-19. This chain uses TRBV5-1 with TRBJ2-5; no firm D call. Material for sequencing was PBMCs or T cells enriched from blood (not recorded which). This CDR3 reads CASSLDSETQYF. CDR3 sequence (DNA): TGCGCCAGCAGCTTGGACTCAGAGACCCAGTACTTC.